This TCR beta chain originates from a study of patients and donors after allogeneic stem cell transplantation (TCRdb year 2020). The CDR3, from cysteine to phenylalanine, totals 11 residues. Only CDR3 DNA is held: 33 bases, read in frame from base 1. The germline V gene encodes CDR1 SGHTA and CDR2 FQGNSA. The trim is 5 bases for V and 9 bases for J, with a gap of 11 bases between the germline ends. This clonotype has just a few counts. The clone's antigen remains unknown. Per-nucleotide qualities are absent, and no much larger clonotype sits a single base away. Library preparation employed RT-PCR. Sequencing relied on a NextSeq 550. In TCRdb, the public reads were trimmed at Q25 with fastp and aligned with MiXCR, with productive beta chains retained. Each entry merges the rows of one CDR3 protein and shows their most common DNA and genes. The sample contains approximately 410,000 distinct CDR3 sequences, roughly 17% of them found a single time. The ten biggest clones cover roughly 7% of the sample.

The specimen sequenced was blood, either unsorted or a sorted T cell fraction (not recorded which). The chain links TRBV7-2 with TRBJ2-7, and perhaps TRBD2 as D gene, on 5 matching bases. This clonotype was obtained from a human donor who was either an allogeneic HSCT recipient or a stem cell or donor lymphocyte infusion donor (not recorded which). It is not recorded whose cells these are; they may come from a transplant donor. The DNA is as follows: TGTGCCAGCAGCCCGTCTAGCAGGCAGTACTTC. Its protein is CASSPSSRQYF.